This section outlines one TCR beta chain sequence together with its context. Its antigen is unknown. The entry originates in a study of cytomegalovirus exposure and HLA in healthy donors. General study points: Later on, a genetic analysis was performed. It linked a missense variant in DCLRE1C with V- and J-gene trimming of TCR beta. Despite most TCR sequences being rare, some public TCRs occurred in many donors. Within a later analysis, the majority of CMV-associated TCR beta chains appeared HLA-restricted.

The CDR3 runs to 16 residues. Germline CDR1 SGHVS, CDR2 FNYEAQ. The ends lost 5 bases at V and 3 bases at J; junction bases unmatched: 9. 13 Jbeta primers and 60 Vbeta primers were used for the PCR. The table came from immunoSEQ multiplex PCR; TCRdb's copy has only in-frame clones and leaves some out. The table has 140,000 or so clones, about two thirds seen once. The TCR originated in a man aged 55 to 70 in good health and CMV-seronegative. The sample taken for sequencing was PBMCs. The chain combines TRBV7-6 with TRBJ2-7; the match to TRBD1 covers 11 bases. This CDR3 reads CASSLEGGTGGYEQYF. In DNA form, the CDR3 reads TGTGCCAGCAGCCTCGAAGGCGGGACAGGGGGCTACGAGCAGTACTTC. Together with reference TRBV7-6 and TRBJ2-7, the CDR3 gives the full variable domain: GAGVSQSPRYKVTKRGQDVALRCDPISGHVSLYWYRQALGQGPEFLTYFNYEAQQDKSGLPNDRFSAERPEGSISTLTIQRTEQRDSAMYRCASSLEGGTGGYEQYFGPGTRLTVT.